What follows is one T cell receptor (beta chain) and its context. What it recognizes is unknown. Germline values: CDR1 MNHEY, CDR2 SVGEGT. With V trimmed by 5 bases and J by 6 bases, 9 bases remained unmatched. The CDR3 is 15 amino acids. Donors gave roughly 10 milliliters of peripheral blood apiece. These data come from a study of blood T cells in healthy people across ages. General study findings and limits: Across the age range, TCR beta diversity per million T cells fell in a roughly linear way. Both naive CD4+ cell counts and diversity were greater in long-lived donors than in aged donors.

Combining a sample-barcoded 5' primer with a J-beta primer mix, a second PCR ran for roughly 7 to 12 cycles. TCRdb analysed the 5' RACE reads with MiXCR anew, one entry per CDR3 protein. The data show roughly 500,000 distinct CDR3 sequences, about 25% seen once. Sequencing was performed on blood. The chain uses TRBV6-2 or TRBV6-3 and TRBJ2-7; TRBD2 agrees at 11 bases. The source of this sequence is a woman between 65 and 79 years old in good health. CDR3 bases: TGTGCCAGCAGTCGAAAACTAGCGGGGGCTCTCGAGCAGTACTTC. As protein: CASSRKLAGALEQYF.